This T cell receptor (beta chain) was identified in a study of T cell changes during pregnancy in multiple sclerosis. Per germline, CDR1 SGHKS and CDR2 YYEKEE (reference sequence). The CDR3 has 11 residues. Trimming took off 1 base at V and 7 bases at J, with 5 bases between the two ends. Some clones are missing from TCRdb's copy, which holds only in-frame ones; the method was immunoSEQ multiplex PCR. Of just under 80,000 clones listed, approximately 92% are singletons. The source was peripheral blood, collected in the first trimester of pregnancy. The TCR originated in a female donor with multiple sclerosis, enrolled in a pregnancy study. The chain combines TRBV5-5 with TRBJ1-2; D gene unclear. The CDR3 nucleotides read TGTGCCAGCAGCTTGAACGGTGGCTACACCTTC. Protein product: CASSLNGGYTF.